The 17 T cell receptor beta chains reported below all come from one sample, sequenced in a study of shared clonotypes between healthy human individuals. Sequencing used immunoSEQ multiplex PCR; TCRdb keeps in-frame clones, though not all of them. The sample has fewer than 850,000 clones, about 90% seen once. Sequencing was performed on memory CD8+ T cells from PBMCs. Stated subset: CD45RO+ cells pooled with CCR7-negative TemRA cells. The receptors were sampled from a man between 18 and 29 years old in good health. Some clones in this sample may be carry-over from other donors' samples.

This clone was detected a few times. Distinct nucleotide sequences in the sample also encode this CDR3. The chain employs TRBV7-9 and TRBJ2-7; D uncertain. The CDR3 is 11 residues long. CDR1 and CDR2 from the germline V gene are SEHNR and FQNEAQ (reference sequence). Trimming left V 1 base short and J 6 bases short, with 4 bases between. In DNA, the CDR3 is TGTGCCAGCAGCTTAGTAGGCGAGCAGTACTTC. Protein sequence: CASSLVGEQYF.

The V gene is TRBV5-4, the J gene TRBJ1-6; the match to TRBD1 covers 9 bases. The length of the CDR3 is 14 residues. The J segment lost 10 bases and the V segment lost 0 bases, leaving 2 bases of the junction unmatched. The germline V gene encodes CDR1 SGHNT and CDR2 YYREEE (reference sequence). CDR3 residues: CASSLATGGSPLHF. The CDR3 DNA reads as TGTGCCAGCAGCTTGGCAACAGGGGGCTCACCCCTCCACTTT.

The J gene is TRBJ2-7, the V gene TRBV21-1; the table's D call, TRBD2, was not checked against the DNA. TRBV21-1 counts as a pseudogene. The CDR3 sequence is 15 residues long. CDR3 in amino acids: CASSTRGGRVHEQYF. In DNA, the CDR3 is TGTGCCAGCAGCACCCGGGGGGGCAGGGTGCACGAGCAGTACTTC.

A note on this clone: One end of the junction fails to match germline, which may point to a read error. At the DNA level, this CDR3 is encoded by other sequences in the same sample as well. The chain combines TRBV11-2 with TRBJ2-4, with 8 bases identical to TRBD2. The germline V gene has CDR1 SGHAT and CDR2 FQNNGV. This CDR3 has 15 amino acids. This CDR3 reads CASSLVVGLANIQYF. The CDR3, as DNA: TGTGCTAGCAGCTTAGTCGTCGGACTAGCAAACATTCAGTACTTC.

J is TRBJ1-3 and V is TRBV30, with TRBD1 matching 7 bases. Germline V gives CDR1 GTSNPN, CDR2 SVGIG (reference sequence). The length of the CDR3 is 16 residues. Trimming took 3 bases from V and 0 from J; bases not matched to a gene: 8. CDR3 DNA sequence: TGTGCCTGGAGCCCTCGACAGGGTGGCTCTGGAAACACCATATATTTT. Protein: CAWSPRQGGSGNTIYF.

The sample holds one count of this clone. V and J are TRBV7-9 and TRBJ2-7; 7 nucleotides line up with TRBD1. The length of the CDR3 is 16 residues. Germline V gene data show CDR1 as SEHNR and CDR2 as FQNEAQ (reference sequence). V lost 5 bases to trimming and J lost 0 bases; unmatched junction nucleotides: 10. This chain's CDR3 is CASSPRPQGDSYEQYF. The CDR3 region has the DNA TGTGCCAGCAGCCCTCGCCCTCAGGGGGACTCCTACGAGCAGTACTTC.

The CDR3 spells CASSQSGGIEQPQHF. The DNA of the CDR3 is TGCGCCAGCAGTCAATCAGGAGGGATCGAACAGCCCCAGCATTTT. The chain joins TRBV23-1 to TRBJ1-5; D call uncertain. TRBV23-1 is treated as an ORF (open reading frame) with a function not yet certain. V dropped 0 bases and J dropped 7 bases, with 13 bases sitting between them. There are 15 residues in the CDR3.

The chain carries TRBV27 and TRBJ1-1; possible D gene TRBD1, 6 bases. With 1 base removed from V and 3 bases from J, the gap between germline ends came to 12 bases. The CDR3 covers 15 residues. Germline assignment: CDR1 MNHEY and CDR2 SMNVEV (reference sequence). CDR3 bases: TGTGCCAGCAGTTTATATCGGGGGCGGGACACTGAAGCTTTCTTT. It specifies CASSLYRGRDTEAFF.

The CDR3 loop is CASSLGAGFEQYF. The CDR3 region has the DNA TGCGCCAGCAGCTTGGGGGCAGGGTTCGAGCAGTACTTC. The rearrangement links TRBV5-1 to TRBJ2-7, with D possibly matching TRBD1 (5 bases). V lost 0 bases and J 6 bases, leaving 10 bases between the germline ends. CDR1 is SGHRS and CDR2 is YFSETQ in the germline V gene. The CDR3 runs 13 residues.

The chain uses TRBV27 and TRBJ1-4; 10 nucleotides match TRBD1. The germline CDR1 and CDR2 sequences are MNHEY and SMNVEV (reference sequence). After removal of 3 bases from V and 8 bases from J, the junction contained 6 bases not matched to a gene. CDR3 length: 15 amino acids. This CDR3 reads CASSFYGTGDEKLFF. CDR3 coding DNA: TGTGCCAGCAGTTTCTACGGGACAGGGGACGAAAAACTGTTTTTT.

The V call is TRBV4-1, the J call TRBJ1-4; TRBD1 might be the D (5 bases). From germline, CDR1 is MGHRA and CDR2 YSYEKL. V was trimmed by 4 bases and J by 0 bases, leaving 15 bases between them. This CDR3 spans 17 amino acids. In DNA form, the CDR3 reads TGCGCCAGCAGCCCCAGGGAAGAGGGAGCAACTAATGAAAAACTGTTTTTT. It encodes CASSPREEGATNEKLFF.

The chain recombines TRBV6-1 with TRBJ2-7, with a weak D call TRBD2 (7 bases). V lost 6 bases and J lost 1, with 10 bases in between. This CDR3 has 13 residues. Germline V gene sequence: CDR1 MNHNS, CDR2 SASEGT. CDR3 bases: TGTGCCAGCAGGGGGGGGCGGTCCTACGAGCAGTACTTC. Translating it yields CASRGGRSYEQYF.

This chain uses TRBV28 with TRBJ2-7; D is undetermined. This CDR3 is built from 14 residues. The V gene's germline CDR1 is MDHEN and CDR2 SYDVKM. The V gene lost 4 bases and the J gene lost 0 bases, with 10 bases spanning the gap. CDR3 sequence (DNA): TGTGCCAGCAGTTATTTGGGGTACTCCTACGAGCAGTACTTC. It encodes CASSYLGYSYEQYF.

The rearrangement links TRBV15 to TRBJ1-5; D not resolved. The V and J ends lost 4 bases and 3 bases respectively, with 4 bases between them. Germline-derived CDR1 and CDR2 are LNHNV and YYDKDF (reference sequence). The CDR3 covers 12 residues. In DNA form, the CDR3 reads TGTGCCACCAGCAATGACAATCAGCCCCAGCATTTT. As protein: CATSNDNQPQHF.

The chain employs TRBV7-2 and TRBJ1-2; D unclear. There are 13 residues in the CDR3. The V gene lost 1 base and the J gene lost 2 bases, with 5 bases spanning the gap. CDR1 is SGHTA and CDR2 is FQGNSA in the germline V gene. Here the CDR3 DNA reads TGTGCCAGCAGCTTAGGGGGAAACTATGGCTACACCTTC. Translating it yields CASSLGGNYGYTF.

The rearrangement links TRBV9 to TRBJ2-3; perhaps D is TRBD1 or TRBD2 (5 bases each). Germline V gene lookup returns CDR1 SGDLS and CDR2 YYNGEE. This CDR3 spans 16 amino acids. V dropped 5 bases and J dropped 0 bases, with 16 bases sitting between them. The CDR3 region is CASSAGTLDSTDTQYF. CDR3 DNA: TGTGCCAGCAGTGCCGGGACGCTTGATAGCACAGATACGCAGTATTTT.

The chain joins TRBV21-1 to TRBJ2-4; TRBD1 was called by the table and not checked on the DNA. TRBV21-1 is a pseudogene locus. The CDR3 has 16 residues. CDR3 DNA sequence: TGTGCCAGCAGCTACGACAGGGGGCTAGCCAAAAACATTCAGTACTTC. Translated, it gives CASSYDRGLAKNIQYF.